This T cell receptor beta chain originates from a study of Ad26.COV2.S vaccination and SARS-CoV-2 variants. Study summary: The donor participated in the COV1001 trial, in its Ad26.COV2.S arm. Points from the study as a whole: Those who received vaccine or placebo ended up with similar non-spike TCR breadth.

Only in-frame clones appear in the TCRdb table, and some are missing; sequencing was by immunoSEQ multiplex PCR. The repertoire holds some 370,000 clones, under 90% seen once, with just under 7.5% in the top ten. As to this clone: Its specificity is not known.

Between the trimmed V and J ends, which lost 0 bases and 2 bases, there was a span of 14 bases. Germline V lookup: CDR1 LGHNA, CDR2 YSLEER. The CDR3 spans 17 residues. Regarding treatment: roughly 18 received Ad26.COV2.S at low or high dose, single or two shots; about five received placebo; per-sample allocation not given. Samples came from day 63 after the first vaccine or placebo injection. An Ad26 vector was used to express Wuhan-strain SARS-CoV-2 spike as the vaccine. The sequences come from peripheral blood, collected in a trial of Ad26.COV2.S vaccine versus placebo. The rearrangement links TRBV4-3 to TRBJ2-4; maybe TRBD2 (5 bases). The sequence derives from a person between 18 and 65 years old who received the Ad26.COV2.S COVID-19 vaccine or a placebo. The CDR3 DNA follows: TGCGCCAGCAGCCAAGATTGGCGGGTCAAAACCAAAAACATTCAGTACTTC. Protein sequence: CASSQDWRVKTKNIQYF.